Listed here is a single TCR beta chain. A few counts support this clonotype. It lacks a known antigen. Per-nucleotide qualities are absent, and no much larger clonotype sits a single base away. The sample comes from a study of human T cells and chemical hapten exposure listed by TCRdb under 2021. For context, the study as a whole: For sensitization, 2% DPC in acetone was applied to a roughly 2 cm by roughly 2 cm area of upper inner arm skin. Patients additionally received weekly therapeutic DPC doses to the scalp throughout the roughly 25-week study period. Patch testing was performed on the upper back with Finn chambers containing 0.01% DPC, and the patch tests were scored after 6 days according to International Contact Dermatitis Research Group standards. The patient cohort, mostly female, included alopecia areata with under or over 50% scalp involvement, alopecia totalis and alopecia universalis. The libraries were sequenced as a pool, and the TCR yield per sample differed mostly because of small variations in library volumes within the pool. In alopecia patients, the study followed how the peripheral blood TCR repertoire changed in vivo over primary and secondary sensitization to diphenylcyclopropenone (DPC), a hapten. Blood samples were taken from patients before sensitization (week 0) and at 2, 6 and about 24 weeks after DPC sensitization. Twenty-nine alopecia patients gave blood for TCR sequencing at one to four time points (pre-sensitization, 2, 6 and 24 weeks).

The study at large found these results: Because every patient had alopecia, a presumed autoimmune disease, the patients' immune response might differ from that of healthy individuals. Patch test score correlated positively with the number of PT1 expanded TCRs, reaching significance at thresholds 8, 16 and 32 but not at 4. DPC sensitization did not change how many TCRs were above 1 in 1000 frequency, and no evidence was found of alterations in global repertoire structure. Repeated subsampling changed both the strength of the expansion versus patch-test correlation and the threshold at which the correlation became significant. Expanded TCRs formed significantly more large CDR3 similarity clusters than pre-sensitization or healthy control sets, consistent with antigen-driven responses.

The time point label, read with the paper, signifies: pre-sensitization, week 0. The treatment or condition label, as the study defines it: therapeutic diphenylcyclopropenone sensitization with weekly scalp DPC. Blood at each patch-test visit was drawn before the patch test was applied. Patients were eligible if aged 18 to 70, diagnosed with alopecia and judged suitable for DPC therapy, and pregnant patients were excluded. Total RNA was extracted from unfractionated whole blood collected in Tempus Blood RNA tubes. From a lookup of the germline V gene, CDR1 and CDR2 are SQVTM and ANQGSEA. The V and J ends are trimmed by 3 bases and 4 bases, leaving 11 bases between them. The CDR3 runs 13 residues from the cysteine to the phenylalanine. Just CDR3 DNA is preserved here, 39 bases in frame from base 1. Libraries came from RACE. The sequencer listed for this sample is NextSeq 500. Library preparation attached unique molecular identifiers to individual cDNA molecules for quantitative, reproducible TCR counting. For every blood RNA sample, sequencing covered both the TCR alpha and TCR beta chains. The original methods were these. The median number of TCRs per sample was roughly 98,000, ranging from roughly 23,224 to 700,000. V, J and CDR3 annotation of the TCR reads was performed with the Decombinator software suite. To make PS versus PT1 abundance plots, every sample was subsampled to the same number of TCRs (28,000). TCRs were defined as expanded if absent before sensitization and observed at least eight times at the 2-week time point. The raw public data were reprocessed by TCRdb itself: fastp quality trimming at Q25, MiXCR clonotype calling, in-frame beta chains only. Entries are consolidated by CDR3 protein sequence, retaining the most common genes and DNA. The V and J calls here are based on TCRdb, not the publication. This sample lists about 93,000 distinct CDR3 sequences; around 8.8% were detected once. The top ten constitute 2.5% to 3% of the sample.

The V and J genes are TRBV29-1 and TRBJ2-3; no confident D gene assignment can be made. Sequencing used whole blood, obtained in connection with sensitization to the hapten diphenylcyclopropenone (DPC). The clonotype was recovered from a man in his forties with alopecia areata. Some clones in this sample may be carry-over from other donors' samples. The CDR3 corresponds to CSVDLGQADTQYF. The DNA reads TGCAGCGTTGATCTAGGGCAGGCAGATACGCAGTATTTT.